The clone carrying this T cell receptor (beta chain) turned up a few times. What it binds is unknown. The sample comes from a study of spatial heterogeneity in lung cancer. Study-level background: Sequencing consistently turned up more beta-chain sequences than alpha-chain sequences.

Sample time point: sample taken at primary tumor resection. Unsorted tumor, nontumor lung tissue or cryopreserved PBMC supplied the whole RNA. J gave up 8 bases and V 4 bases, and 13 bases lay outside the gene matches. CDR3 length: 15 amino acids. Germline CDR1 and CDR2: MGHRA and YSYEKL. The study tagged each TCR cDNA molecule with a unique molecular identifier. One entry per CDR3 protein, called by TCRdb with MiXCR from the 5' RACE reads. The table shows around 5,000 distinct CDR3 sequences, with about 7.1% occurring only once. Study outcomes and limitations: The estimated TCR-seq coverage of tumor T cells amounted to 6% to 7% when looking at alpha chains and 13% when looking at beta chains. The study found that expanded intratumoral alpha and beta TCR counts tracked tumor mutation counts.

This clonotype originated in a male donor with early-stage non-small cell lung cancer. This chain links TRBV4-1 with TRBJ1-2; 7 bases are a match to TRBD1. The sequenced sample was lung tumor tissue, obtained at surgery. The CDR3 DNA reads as TGCGCCAGCAGCCCACAAACAAGGACAGGCGAAGGCTACACCTTC. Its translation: CASSPQTRTGEGYTF.